This T cell receptor (beta chain) derives from a study of cytotoxic CD8 clonotypes in ibrutinib-treated CLL. Study background: IGHV unmutated under 18; relapsed/refractory more than ten; treatment-naive approximately 16. Recorded responses included approximately 24 partial and 2 complete; following median 68 months, roughly 15 stayed remitted and around twelve progressed. Specimens for response were gathered following a median roughly twelve months of therapy, spanning 6 to 36.

Germline V lookup: CDR1 KGHSH, CDR2 LQKENI. This CDR3 contains 13 residues. Trimming pared 5 bases from V and 3 bases from J, leaving 10 bases between. About this clone itself: Antigen specificity is unknown.

Overall study results and limits: Stable or contracted on treatment, public clonotypes were also uncommon.

Sequenced by immunoSEQ multiplex PCR; TCRdb stores in-frame clones only, minus some. The repertoire includes more than 110,000 clones, about three quarters of them detected once, and roughly 4.7% sits in the top ten. This chain joins TRBV18 and TRBJ1-1, with unresolved D. The source is a human donor with chronic lymphocytic leukemia. Specimen: PBMCs, collected after 24 months of ibrutinib treatment. CDR3 sequence (DNA): TGTGCCAGCTCAACCGGGTCGGACACTGAAGCTTTCTTT. It specifies CASSTGSDTEAFF.